This TCR beta chain is from a study of cytomegalovirus exposure and HLA in healthy donors. The study's findings and limits: The majority of TCR sequences were rare, yet some public TCRs appeared in many donors.

TCRdb's table, derived via immunoSEQ multiplex PCR, lists solely in-frame clones and lacks some. The sample holds 250,000 to 350,000 clones; 88% are singletons and the top ten take around 0.96%. Germline CDR1 is SGHNT and CDR2 is YYREEE (reference sequence). V lost 8 bases, J lost 3 bases, and 10 bases stayed unmatched. The CDR3 is made up of 14 amino acids. A word on this clone: Antigen unknown.

This chain links TRBV5-4 with TRBJ2-5; TRBD1 agrees at 7 bases. This TCR came from a man in his thirties or forties in good health and CMV-seronegative. The sample taken for sequencing was PBMCs. CDR3 DNA: TGTGCCAGTAGTCTTAAACAGGGGAAAGAGACCCAGTACTTC. Protein sequence: CASSLKQGKETQYF.